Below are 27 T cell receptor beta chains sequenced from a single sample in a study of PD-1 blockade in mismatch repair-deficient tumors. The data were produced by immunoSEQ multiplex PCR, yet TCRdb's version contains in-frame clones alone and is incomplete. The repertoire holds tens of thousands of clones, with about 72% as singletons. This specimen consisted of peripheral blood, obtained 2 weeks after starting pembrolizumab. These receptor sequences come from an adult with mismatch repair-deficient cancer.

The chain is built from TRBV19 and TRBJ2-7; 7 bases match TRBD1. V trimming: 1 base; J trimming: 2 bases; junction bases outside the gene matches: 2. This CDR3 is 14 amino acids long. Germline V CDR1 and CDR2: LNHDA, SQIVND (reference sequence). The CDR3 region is CASSIARGPYEQYF. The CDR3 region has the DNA TGTGCCAGTAGTATAGCAAGGGGGCCCTACGAGCAGTACTTC.

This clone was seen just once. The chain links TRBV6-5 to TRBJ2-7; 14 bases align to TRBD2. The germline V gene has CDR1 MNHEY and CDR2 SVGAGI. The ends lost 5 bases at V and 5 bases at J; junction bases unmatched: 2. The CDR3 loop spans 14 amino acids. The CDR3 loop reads CASSLGLAGDEQYF. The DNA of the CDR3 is TGTGCCAGCAGTCTGGGACTAGCGGGGGACGAGCAGTACTTC.

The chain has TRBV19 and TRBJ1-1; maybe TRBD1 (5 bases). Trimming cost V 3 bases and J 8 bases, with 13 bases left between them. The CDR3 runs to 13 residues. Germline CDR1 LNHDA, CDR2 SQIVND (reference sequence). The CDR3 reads CASSILGLAEAFF. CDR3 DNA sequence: TGTGCCAGTAGTATCTTGGGACTGGCCGAAGCTTTCTTT. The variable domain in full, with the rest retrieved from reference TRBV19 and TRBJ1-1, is DGGITQSPKYLFRKEGQNVTLSCEQNLNHDAMYWYRQDPGQGLRLIYYSQIVNDFQKGDIAEGYSVSREKKESFPLTVTSAQKNPTAFYLCASSILGLAEAFFGQGTRLTVV.

CDR3 DNA sequence: TGTGCCTGGGTCCGGGAGGCTAATGAAAAACTGTTTTTT. Translated: CAWVREANEKLFF. The chain recombines TRBV30 with TRBJ1-4; unclear D gene. The CDR3 has 13 amino acids. Per germline, CDR1 GTSNPN and CDR2 SVGIG (reference sequence). The V and J ends lost 5 bases and 3 bases respectively, with 10 bases between them.

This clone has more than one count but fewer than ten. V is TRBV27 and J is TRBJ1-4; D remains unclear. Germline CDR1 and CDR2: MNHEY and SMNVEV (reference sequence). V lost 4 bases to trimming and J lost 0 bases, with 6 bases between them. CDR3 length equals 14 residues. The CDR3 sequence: CASSSTTTNEKLFF. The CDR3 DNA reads TGTGCCAGCAGTTCAACCACAACTAATGAAAAACTGTTTTTT.

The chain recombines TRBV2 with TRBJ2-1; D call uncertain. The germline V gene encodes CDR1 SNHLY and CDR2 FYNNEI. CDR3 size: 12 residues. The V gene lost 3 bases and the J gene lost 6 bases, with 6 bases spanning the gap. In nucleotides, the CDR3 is TGTGCCAGCAGTGAGGAAGCCAATGAGCAGTTCTTC. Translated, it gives CASSEEANEQFF.

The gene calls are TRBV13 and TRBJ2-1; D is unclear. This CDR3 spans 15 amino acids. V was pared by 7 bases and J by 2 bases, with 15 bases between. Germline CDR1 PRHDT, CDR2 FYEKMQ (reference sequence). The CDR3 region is CASTPRINPYNEQFF. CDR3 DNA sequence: TGTGCCAGCACCCCAAGGATCAACCCCTACAATGAGCAGTTCTTC. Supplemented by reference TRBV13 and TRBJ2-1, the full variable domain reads AAGVIQSPRHLIKEKRETATLKCYPIPRHDTVYWYQQGPGQDPQFLISFYEKMQSDKGSIPDRFSAQQFSDYHSELNMSSLELGDSALYFCASTPRINPYNEQFFGPGTRLTVL.

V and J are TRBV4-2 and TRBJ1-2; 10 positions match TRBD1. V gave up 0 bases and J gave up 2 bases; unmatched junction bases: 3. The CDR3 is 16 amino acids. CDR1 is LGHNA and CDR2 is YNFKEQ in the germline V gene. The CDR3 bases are TGTGCCAGCAGCCAAGAAGGGACAGGGGCAAACTATGGCTACACCTTC. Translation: CASSQEGTGANYGYTF.

CDR3 sequence reads: CASSYGTSGYEQYF. The CDR3 DNA is TGTGCCAGCAGCTACGGGACTAGCGGCTACGAGCAGTACTTC. The chain couples TRBV5-8 to TRBJ2-7, with 11 bases matching TRBD2. The CDR3 runs to 14 residues. Germline CDR1 is SGHTS and CDR2 is YDEGEE. The trim removed 3 bases at V and 3 bases at J, leaving 2 bases unmatched.

This CDR3 reads CASSWDTQGVEEQYF. The CDR3 DNA reads TGTGCCAGCAGCTGGGACACGCAAGGAGTCGAGGAGCAGTACTTC. The V gene is TRBV5-8, the J gene TRBJ2-7; D is perhaps TRBD1 (6 bases). With 3 bases removed from V and 7 bases from J, the gap between germline ends came to 20 bases. The CDR3 loop spans 15 amino acids. Germline V gives CDR1 SGHTS, CDR2 YDEGEE.

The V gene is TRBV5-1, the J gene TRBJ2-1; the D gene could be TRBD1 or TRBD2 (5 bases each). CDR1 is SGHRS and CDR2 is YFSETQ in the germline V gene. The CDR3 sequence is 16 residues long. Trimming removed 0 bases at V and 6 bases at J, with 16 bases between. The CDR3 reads CASSLVETVTINEQFF. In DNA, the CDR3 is TGCGCCAGCAGCTTGGTGGAGACAGTGACTATCAATGAGCAGTTCTTC.

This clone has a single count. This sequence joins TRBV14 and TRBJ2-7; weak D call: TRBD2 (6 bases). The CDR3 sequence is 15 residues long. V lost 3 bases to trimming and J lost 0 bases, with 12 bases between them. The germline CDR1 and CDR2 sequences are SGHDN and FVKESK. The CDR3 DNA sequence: TGTGCCAGCAGCCAGGGGACTTTCCGCTCCTACGAGCAGTACTTC. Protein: CASSQGTFRSYEQYF.

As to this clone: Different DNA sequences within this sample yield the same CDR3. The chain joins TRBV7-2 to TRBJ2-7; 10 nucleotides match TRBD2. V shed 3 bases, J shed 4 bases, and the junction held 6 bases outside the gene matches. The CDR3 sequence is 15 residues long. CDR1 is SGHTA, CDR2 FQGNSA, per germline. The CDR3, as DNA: TGTGCCAGCAGCTTGTCTAGCGGGAGTAATTACGAGCAGTACTTC. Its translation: CASSLSSGSNYEQYF.

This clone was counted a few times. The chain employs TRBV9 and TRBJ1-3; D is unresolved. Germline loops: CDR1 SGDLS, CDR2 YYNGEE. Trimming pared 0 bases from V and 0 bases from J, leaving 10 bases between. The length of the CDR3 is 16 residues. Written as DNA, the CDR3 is TGTGCCAGCAGCGTAGCTACTTGGGGCTCTGGAAACACCATATATTTT. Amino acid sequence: CASSVATWGSGNTIYF.

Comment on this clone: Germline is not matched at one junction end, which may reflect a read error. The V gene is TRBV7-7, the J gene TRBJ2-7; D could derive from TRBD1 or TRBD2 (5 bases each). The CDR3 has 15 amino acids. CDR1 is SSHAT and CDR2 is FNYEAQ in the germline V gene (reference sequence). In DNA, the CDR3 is TGTGCTAGCAGCCGCTCGGTCGGGACGTCTAACGAGCAGTACTTC. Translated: CASSRSVGTSNEQYF. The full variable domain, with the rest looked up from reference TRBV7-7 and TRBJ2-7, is GAGVSQSPRYKVTKRGQDVTLRCDPISSHATLYWYQQALGQGPEFLTYFNYEAQPDKSGLPSDRFSAERPEGSISTLTIQRTEQRDSAMYRCASSRSVGTSNEQYFGPGTRLTVT.

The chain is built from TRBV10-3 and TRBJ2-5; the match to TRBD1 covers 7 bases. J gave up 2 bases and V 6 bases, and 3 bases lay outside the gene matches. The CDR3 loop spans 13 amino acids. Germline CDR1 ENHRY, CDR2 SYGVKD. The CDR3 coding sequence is TGTGCCATCAGGAAGGACAGGCAAGAGACCCAGTACTTC. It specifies CAIRKDRQETQYF.

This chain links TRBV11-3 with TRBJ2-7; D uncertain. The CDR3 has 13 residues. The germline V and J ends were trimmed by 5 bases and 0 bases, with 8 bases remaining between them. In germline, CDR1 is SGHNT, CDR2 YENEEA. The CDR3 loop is CASSPGDSYEQYF. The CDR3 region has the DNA TGTGCCAGCAGCCCTGGTGACTCCTACGAGCAGTACTTC. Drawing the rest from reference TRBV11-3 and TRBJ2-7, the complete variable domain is EAGVVQSPRYKIIEKKQPVAFWCNPISGHNTLYWYLQNLGQGPELLIRYENEEAVDDSQLPKDRFSAERLKGVDSTLKIQPAELGDSAVYLCASSPGDSYEQYFGPGTRLTVT.

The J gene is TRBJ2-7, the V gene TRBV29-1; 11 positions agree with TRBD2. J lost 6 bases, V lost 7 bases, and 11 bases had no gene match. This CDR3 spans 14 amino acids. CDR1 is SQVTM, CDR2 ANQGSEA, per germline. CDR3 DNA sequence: TGCAGCGCCGACACTAGCGGGAGCTTCGGCGAGCAGTACTTC. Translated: CSADTSGSFGEQYF.

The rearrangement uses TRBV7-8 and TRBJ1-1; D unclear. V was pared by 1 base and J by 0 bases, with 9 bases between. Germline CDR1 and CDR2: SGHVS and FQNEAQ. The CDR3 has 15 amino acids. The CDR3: CASSLVGGLNTEAFF. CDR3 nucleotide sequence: TGTGCCAGCAGCTTAGTTGGCGGATTGAACACTGAAGCTTTCTTT.

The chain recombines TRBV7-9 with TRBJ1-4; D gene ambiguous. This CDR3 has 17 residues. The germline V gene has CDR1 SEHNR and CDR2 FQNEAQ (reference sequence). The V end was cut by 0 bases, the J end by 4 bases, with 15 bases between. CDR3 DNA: TGTGCCAGCAGCTTAGCCGACCTCGGCAGTTATAATGAAAAACTGTTTTTT. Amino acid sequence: CASSLADLGSYNEKLFF.

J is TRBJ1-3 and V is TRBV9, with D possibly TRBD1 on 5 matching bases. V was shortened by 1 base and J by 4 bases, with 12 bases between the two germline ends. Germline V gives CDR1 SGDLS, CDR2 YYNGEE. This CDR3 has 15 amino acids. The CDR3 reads CASSVRSGQGNTIYF. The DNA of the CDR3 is TGTGCCAGCAGCGTACGTTCAGGGCAAGGAAACACCATATATTTT.

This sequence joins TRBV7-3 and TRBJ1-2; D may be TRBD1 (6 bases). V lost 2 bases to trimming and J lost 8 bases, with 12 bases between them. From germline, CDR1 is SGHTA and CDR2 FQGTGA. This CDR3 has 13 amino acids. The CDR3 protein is CASSLAGAWGYTF. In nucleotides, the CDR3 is TGTGCCAGCAGCTTAGCAGGGGCATGGGGCTACACCTTC.

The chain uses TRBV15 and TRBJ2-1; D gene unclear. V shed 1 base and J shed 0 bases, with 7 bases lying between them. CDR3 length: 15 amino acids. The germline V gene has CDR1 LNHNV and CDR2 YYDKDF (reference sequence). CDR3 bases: TGTGCCACCAGCAGAGCGGCGGTCTCCTACAATGAGCAGTTCTTC. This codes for CATSRAAVSYNEQFF.

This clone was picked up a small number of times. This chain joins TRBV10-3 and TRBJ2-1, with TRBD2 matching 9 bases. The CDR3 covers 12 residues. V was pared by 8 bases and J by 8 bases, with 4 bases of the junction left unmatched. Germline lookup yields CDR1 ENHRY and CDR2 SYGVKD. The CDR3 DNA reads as TGTGCCATCGGCGGGAGGGCTGATGAGCAGTTCTTC. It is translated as CAIGGRADEQFF.

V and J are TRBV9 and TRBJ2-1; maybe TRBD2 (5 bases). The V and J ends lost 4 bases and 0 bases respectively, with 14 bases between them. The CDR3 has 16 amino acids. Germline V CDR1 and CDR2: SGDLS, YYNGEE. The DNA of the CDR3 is TGTGCCAGCAGCTTCCGTAGTGGGAGCTCCTACAATGAGCAGTTCTTC. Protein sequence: CASSFRSGSSYNEQFF. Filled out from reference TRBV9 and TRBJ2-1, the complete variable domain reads DSGVTQTPKHLITATGQRVTLRCSPRSGDLSVYWYQQSLDQGLQFLIQYYNGEERAKGNILERFSAQQFPDLHSELNLSSLELGDSALYFCASSFRSGSSYNEQFFGPGTRLTVL.

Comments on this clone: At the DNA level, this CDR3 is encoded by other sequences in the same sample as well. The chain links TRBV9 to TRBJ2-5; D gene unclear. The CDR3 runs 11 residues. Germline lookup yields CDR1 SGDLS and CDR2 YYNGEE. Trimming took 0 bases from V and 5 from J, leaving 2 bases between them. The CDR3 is CASSVEETQYF. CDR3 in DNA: TGTGCCAGCAGCGTAGAGGAGACCCAGTACTTC.

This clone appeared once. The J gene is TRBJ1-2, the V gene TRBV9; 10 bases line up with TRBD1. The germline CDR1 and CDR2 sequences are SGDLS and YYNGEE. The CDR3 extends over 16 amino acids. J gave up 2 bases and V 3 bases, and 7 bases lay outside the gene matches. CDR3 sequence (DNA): TGTGCCAGCAGCGCCACAGGGACAGGGGTAAACTATGGCTACACCTTC. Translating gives CASSATGTGVNYGYTF.